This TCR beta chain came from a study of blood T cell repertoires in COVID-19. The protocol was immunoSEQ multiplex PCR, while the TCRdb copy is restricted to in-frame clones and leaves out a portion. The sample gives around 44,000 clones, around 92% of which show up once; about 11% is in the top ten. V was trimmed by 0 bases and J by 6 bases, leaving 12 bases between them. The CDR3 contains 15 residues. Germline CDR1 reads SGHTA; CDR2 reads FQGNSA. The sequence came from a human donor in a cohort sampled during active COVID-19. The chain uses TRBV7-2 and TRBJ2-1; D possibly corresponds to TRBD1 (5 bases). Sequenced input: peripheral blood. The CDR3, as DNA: TGTGCCAGCAGCTTAGCGTTCCAGCAGGGCAATGAGCAGTTCTTC. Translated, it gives CASSLAFQQGNEQFF.